This TCR beta chain derives from a study of T cell responses to AZD1222 COVID-19 vaccine. Findings and caveats of the study: Just a handful of AZD1222 recipients were seropositive at baseline.

Trimming took off 5 bases at V and 0 bases at J, with 11 bases between the two ends. Germline-derived CDR1 and CDR2 are MDHEN and SYDVKM. CDR3 length: 14 amino acids. TCRdb's table, derived via immunoSEQ multiplex PCR, lists solely in-frame clones and lacks some. The sample has more than 150,000 clones, around 92% seen once; the top ten hold 10%. A word on this clone: The antigen remains unidentified.

Sequencing used peripheral blood, obtained on day 0 of AZD1222 vaccination. The receptor comes from an adult in good health. The J gene is TRBJ2-7, the V gene TRBV28; D is ambiguous. The DNA of the CDR3 is TGTGCCAGCAGTCCTTCATTCATCTCCTACGAGCAGTACTTC. This sequence encodes CASSPSFISYEQYF. The full variable domain, completed using reference TRBV28 and TRBJ2-7, is DVKVTQSSRYLVKRTGEKVFLECVQDMDHENMFWYRQDPGLGLRLIYFSYDVKMKEKGDIPEGYSVSREKKERFSLILESASTNQTSMYLCASSPSFISYEQYFGPGTRLTVT.